The clone carrying this TCR beta chain was seen only once. This sample was taken from a study of T cell responses to AZD1222 COVID-19 vaccine. The CDR3 runs to 12 residues. Germline V gene data show CDR1 as MDHEN and CDR2 as SYDVKM. Trimming left V 6 bases short and J 6 bases short, with 8 bases between. The repertoire was sequenced with immunoSEQ multiplex PCR; TCRdb's copy has only in-frame clones and lacks some. The sample has about 180,000 clones, 88% seen once. The clonotype comes from an adult who received the AZD1222 COVID-19 vaccine. The rearrangement links TRBV28 to TRBJ2-2; D is unclear. The source material was peripheral blood, sampled 28 days after the second AZD1222 dose. Written as DNA, the CDR3 is TGTGCCAGCAGCACTTATCCCGGGGAGCTGTTTTTT. Translation: CASSTYPGELFF. Combining the CDR3 with reference TRBV28 and TRBJ2-2 gives the whole variable domain DVKVTQSSRYLVKRTGEKVFLECVQDMDHENMFWYRQDPGLGLRLIYFSYDVKMKEKGDIPEGYSVSREKKERFSLILESASTNQTSMYLCASSTYPGELFFGEGSRLTVL.